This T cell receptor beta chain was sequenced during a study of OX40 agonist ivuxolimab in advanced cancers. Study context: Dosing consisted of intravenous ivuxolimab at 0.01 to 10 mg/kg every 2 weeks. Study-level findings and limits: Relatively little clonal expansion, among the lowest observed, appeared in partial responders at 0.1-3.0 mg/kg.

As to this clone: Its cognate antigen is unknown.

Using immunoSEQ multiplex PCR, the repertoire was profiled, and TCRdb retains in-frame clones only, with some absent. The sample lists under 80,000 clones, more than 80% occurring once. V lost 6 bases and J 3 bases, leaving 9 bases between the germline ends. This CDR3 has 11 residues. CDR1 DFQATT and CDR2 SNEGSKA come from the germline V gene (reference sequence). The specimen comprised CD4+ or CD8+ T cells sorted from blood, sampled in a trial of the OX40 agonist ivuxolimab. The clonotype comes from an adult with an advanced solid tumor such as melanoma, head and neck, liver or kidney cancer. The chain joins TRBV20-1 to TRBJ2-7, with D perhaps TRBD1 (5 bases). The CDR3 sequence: CSARANYEQYF. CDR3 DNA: TGCAGTGCCAGGGCTAACTACGAGCAGTACTTC.